This T cell receptor (beta chain) comes out of a study of T-cell reconstitution after alpha-beta-depleted transplantation in children. Points from the study as a whole: A year had passed since transplant, and T-cell counts and diversity by then came mostly from newly produced T cells. In some patients, recipient T cells and intrathymic progenitors surviving conditioning explained high day-60 diversity. Where alpha-beta T cells came from about two months after transplant was reportedly several hundred expanded graft clones.

The germline V gene encodes CDR1 SQVTM and CDR2 ANQGSEA. The CDR3 extends over 14 amino acids. V was clipped by 1 base and J by 9 bases; unmatched bases: 5. This clonotype was observed at least ten times. The antigen remains undetermined. This sample's TCRbeta library carried unique molecular identifier barcodes. TCRdb itself ran the PCR reads through MiXCR, one entry per CDR3 protein. The sample lists about 250,000 distinct CDR3 sequences, roughly 25% seen once, with 4% to 6% in the top ten. V is TRBV29-1 and J is TRBJ2-1, with 11 bases identical to TRBD1. This TCR was recovered from a female patient aged 2 to 10 who had a stem cell transplant for congenital amegakaryocytic thrombocytopenia, so the T cells may come from the graft donor. Sequenced material: PBMCs, mostly from graft donor cells, taken 360 days after TCRalphabeta/CD19-depleted stem cell transplant. The CDR3: CSVEVGQGAGEQFF. The CDR3 DNA reads TGCAGCGTTGAAGTTGGACAGGGGGCAGGTGAGCAGTTCTTC.